Below are 19 T cell receptor beta chains sequenced from a single sample in a study of T cell changes during pregnancy in multiple sclerosis. The table came from immunoSEQ multiplex PCR; TCRdb's copy has only in-frame clones and leaves some out. The table shows about 68,000 clones, with more than 90% occurring only once. Sequencing used peripheral blood, obtained after pregnancy. The receptors come from a female donor in good health, enrolled as a control in a pregnancy study.

This CDR3 reads CASSDSSSTDTQYF. CDR3 DNA sequence: TGTGCCAGCAGTGACTCGAGTAGCACAGATACGCAGTATTTT. The chain has TRBV6-4 and TRBJ2-3, with D unclear. CDR1 is MRHNA, CDR2 SNTAGT, per germline. Deletions cut 0 bases from V and 0 bases from J, with 4 bases between. This CDR3 has 14 amino acids.

DNA of the CDR3: TGTGCCAGCAGCAGGACAGAGAACACTGAAGCTTTCTTT. Amino acid sequence: CASSRTENTEAFF. The rearrangement uses TRBV5-4 and TRBJ1-1, with D perhaps TRBD1 (6 bases). The CDR3 runs 13 residues. With 4 bases removed from V and 1 base from J, the gap between germline ends came to 8 bases. The germline V gene has CDR1 SGHNT and CDR2 YYREEE (reference sequence).

CDR3 sequence reads: CASSPGGDRDNEQFF. The CDR3 DNA reads as TGTGCCAGCAGCCCCGGGGGGGACAGAGACAATGAGCAGTTCTTC. V is TRBV7-2 and J is TRBJ2-1; maybe TRBD2 (8 bases). Deletions cut 5 bases from V and 5 bases from J, with 16 bases between. The CDR3 totals 15 residues. The germline V gene encodes CDR1 SGHTA and CDR2 FQGNSA.

The chain employs TRBV5-4 and TRBJ2-2, with 8 positions matching TRBD1. The CDR3 loop spans 16 amino acids. V shed 0 bases, J shed 3 bases, and the junction held 4 bases outside the gene matches. Germline CDR1 is SGHNT and CDR2 is YYREEE (reference sequence). Here the CDR3 DNA reads TGTGCCAGCAGCTTGGGGGGACAGGCACACACCGGGGAGCTGTTTTTT. Encoded protein: CASSLGGQAHTGELFF.

This clone has a handful of counts. V usage is TRBV6-6 and J usage is TRBJ1-1; TRBD1 matches at 7 bases. V lost 6 bases, J lost 7 bases, and 5 bases stayed unmatched. Germline values: CDR1 MNHNY, CDR2 SVGAGI (reference sequence). The CDR3 is 12 amino acids. CDR3 DNA sequence: TGTGCCAGCAGCCCTCGGACAGGTGAAGCTTTCTTT. Protein: CASSPRTGEAFF.

The V gene is TRBV7-9, the J gene TRBJ2-5; D is perhaps TRBD2 (5 bases). Germline V gives CDR1 SEHNR, CDR2 FQNEAQ (reference sequence). This CDR3 is 15 amino acids long. Trimming took off 5 bases at V and 4 bases at J, with 17 bases between the two ends. The CDR3 spells CASSQRVELGETQYF. For the CDR3, the DNA is TGTGCCAGCAGCCAGAGGGTTGAACTGGGAGAGACCCAGTACTTC.

V is TRBV18 and J is TRBJ2-7; D is perhaps TRBD2 (5 bases). The germline V gene has CDR1 KGHSH and CDR2 LQKENI. The CDR3 runs 11 residues. Deletions cut 6 bases from V and 5 bases from J, with 8 bases between. CDR3 DNA: TGTGCCAGCTCTTTCGGGGACGAGCAGTACTTC. Amino acids: CASSFGDEQYF.

CDR3 DNA sequence: TGTGCCAGCAGTGAAACCCTGGGACAGGGGGCCGGGGAGCTGTTTTTT. It codes for CASSETLGQGAGELFF. This chain joins TRBV6-1 and TRBJ2-2; 11 bases align to TRBD1. V shed 2 bases, J shed 6 bases, and the junction held 5 bases outside the gene matches. The germline CDR1 and CDR2 sequences are MNHNS and SASEGT. CDR3 length equals 16 residues.

The chain employs TRBV19 and TRBJ1-5, with TRBD1 matching over 7 bases. This CDR3 is built from 15 residues. Germline CDR1 is LNHDA and CDR2 is SQIVND (reference sequence). Germline trimming cut 4 bases from V and 4 bases from J; bases unmatched to any gene: 7. This chain's CDR3 is CASSRVGGANQPQHF. The CDR3 DNA is TGTGCCAGTAGTAGGGTAGGGGGCGCGAATCAGCCCCAGCATTTT.

This chain joins TRBV4-1 and TRBJ2-7; 7 positions agree with TRBD2. CDR1 and CDR2 from the germline V gene are MGHRA and YSYEKL. This CDR3 has 15 amino acids. Trimming at V came to 11 bases and at J to 2 bases, leaving 15 bases not matched to a gene. The CDR3 protein is CAAGNRLSGTYEQYF. The CDR3 nucleotides are TGCGCCGCGGGCAACCGACTCAGCGGGACCTACGAGCAGTACTTC.

The chain employs TRBV27 and TRBJ2-7, with a tentative D call TRBD2 (6 bases). Germline values: CDR1 MNHEY, CDR2 SMNVEV (reference sequence). This CDR3 region has 16 residues. Trimming cost V 1 base and J 4 bases, with 17 bases left between them. CDR3 sequence reads: CASSLYGGATSYEQYF. The CDR3 DNA is TGTGCCAGCAGTTTATACGGCGGGGCAACCTCTTACGAGCAGTACTTC.

The rearrangement joins TRBV28 to TRBJ1-2; TRBD1 matches at 7 bases. Germline values: CDR1 MDHEN, CDR2 SYDVKM. V lost 2 bases and J lost 7; bases outside the gene matches: 1. The CDR3 loop spans 12 amino acids. The CDR3 DNA reads as TGTGCCAGCAGTTTACAGGGGGGTGGCTACACCTTC. Amino acids: CASSLQGGGYTF.

The sample holds one count of this clone. The V and J genes are TRBV6-5 and TRBJ1-1; 9 bases are shared with TRBD1. V shed 5 bases, J shed 3 bases, and the junction held 1 base outside the gene matches. The CDR3 is made up of 13 amino acids. Germline V gives CDR1 MNHEY, CDR2 SVGAGI. CDR3 amino acids: CASSRDRDTEAFF. The CDR3 DNA is TGTGCCAGCAGTCGGGACAGGGACACTGAAGCTTTCTTT.

The rearrangement joins TRBV5-1 to TRBJ1-1, with D possibly matching TRBD1 (5 bases). The CDR3 loop spans 16 amino acids. The V and J ends lost 1 base and 3 bases respectively, with 16 bases between them. In germline, CDR1 is SGHRS, CDR2 YFSETQ. The CDR3 reads CASSLQIRGIDTEAFF. In DNA, the CDR3 is TGCGCCAGCAGCTTGCAAATACGGGGGATAGACACTGAAGCTTTCTTT. The complete variable domain, with remaining parts taken from reference TRBV5-1 and TRBJ1-1, reads KAGVTQTPRYLIKTRGQQVTLSCSPISGHRSVSWYQQTPGQGLQFLFEYFSETQRNKGNFPGRFSGRQFSNSRSEMNVSTLELGDSALYLCASSLQIRGIDTEAFFGQGTRLTVV.

The rearrangement uses TRBV27 and TRBJ2-7; D is ambiguous. Germline CDR1 is MNHEY and CDR2 is SMNVEV (reference sequence). The CDR3 runs to 14 residues. V was clipped by 3 bases and J by 2 bases, with 11 bases between them. The CDR3 coding sequence is TGTGCCAGCAGTTTTGGTCCGAGCCCCTACGAGCAGTACTTC. Translating it yields CASSFGPSPYEQYF.

The chain couples TRBV10-3 to TRBJ1-2, with unresolved D. The CDR3 spans 11 residues. Trimming left V 9 bases short and J 3 bases short, with 8 bases between. The germline V gene encodes CDR1 ENHRY and CDR2 SYGVKD. The CDR3 sequence: CAIGRDYGYTF. The CDR3 coding sequence is TGTGCCATAGGCCGGGACTATGGCTACACCTTC.

This rearrangement joins TRBV6-1 to TRBJ2-7; TRBD1 matches 7 bases. This CDR3 is 12 amino acids long. V shed 5 bases and J 3 bases; nucleotides not matched to a gene: 1. Germline-derived CDR1 and CDR2 are MNHNS and SASEGT. The CDR3 region is CASSSGGYEQYF. As DNA, the CDR3 is TGTGCCAGCAGTTCAGGGGGCTACGAGCAGTACTTC.

The chain links TRBV5-1 to TRBJ1-1; 8 bases are shared with TRBD1. The germline V gene encodes CDR1 SGHRS and CDR2 YFSETQ. This CDR3 has 14 residues. V dropped 2 bases and J dropped 4; count of bases not matched to a gene: 4. CDR3 sequence reads: CASSLRQGSTEAFF. CDR3 coding DNA: TGCGCCAGCAGCTTAAGACAGGGGTCCACTGAAGCTTTCTTT.

The chain links TRBV4-3 to TRBJ2-7; 8 bases are shared with TRBD1. Germline V gene data show CDR1 as LGHNA and CDR2 as YSLEER. The CDR3 totals 19 residues. V shed 0 bases and J 1 base; nucleotides not matched to a gene: 14. The CDR3 DNA reads TGCGCCAGCAGCCAAGATCTAGTATGGGGAGACAGGGGTTCCTACGAGCAGTACTTC. It encodes CASSQDLVWGDRGSYEQYF.